This T cell receptor (beta chain) is drawn from a study of blood T cell repertoires in COVID-19. About the research overall: Collection of acute and convalescent COVID-19 samples took place in the United States, Italy and Spain. T cells, B-cell-depleted T cells, or PBMCs provided the cDNA or gDNA that served as material.

V lost 6 bases, J lost 9 bases, and 12 bases lay in between. Germline V gene sequence: CDR1 SNHLY, CDR2 FYNNEI. The CDR3 spans 12 residues. In the source study's methods: Scientists estimated how many nucleated cells there were by amplifying reference gene primers. Repertoires were generated with immunoSEQ multiplex PCR, while TCRdb's copy carries only in-frame clones and drops some. V and J calls and clone size come straight from that table; D and trimming were deduced from the DNA. Among over 200,000 clones listed, around 85% were seen once. This clonotype was sampled from a man aged 35 to 55 with acute or convalescent COVID-19. The chain uses TRBV2 and TRBJ1-3; no definite D call. The sequenced material came from peripheral blood. The CDR3 coding sequence is TGTGCCAGCAGCTATAGCCCCAGCACCATATATTTT. The encoded protein is CASSYSPSTIYF.